This T cell receptor (beta chain) was recorded in a study of post-analysis software for immune sequencing data. Study at large: In terms of disease course, relapsing-remitting, secondary progressive and progressive-relapsing multiple sclerosis were included. General study results and limits: Among multiple sclerosis patients, normalized Chao1 diversity was significantly below that of controls. Co-batched samples clustered tightly together by F measure. Elevated frequency relative to controls characterized several TRBV segments in patients, TRBV5-6, TRBV5-1 and TRBV20-1 among them.

Worth noting for this clonotype: Its antigen is not identified.

Between the trimmed V and J ends, which lost 5 bases and 5 bases, there was a span of 20 bases. The germline gives CDR1 DFQATT, CDR2 SNEGSKA (reference sequence). The CDR3 runs to 15 residues. Incorporated into the TCR beta cDNA libraries were unique molecular identifiers, which served to reduce PCR and sequencing biases. TCRdb recomputed calls from the PCR reads with MiXCR, one row per CDR3 protein. The sample shows 700,000 to 800,000 distinct CDR3 sequences, about 27% of them seen only once. The receptor's source is a girl between 10 and 17 years old with multiple sclerosis. V gene TRBV20-1 combines with J gene TRBJ2-3; TRBD2 is a possible D gene (6 bases). Sequenced input: blood. The DNA of the CDR3 is TGCAGTGCTCCGACGCGGCTGAACGGGAGAGATACGCAGTATTTT. Protein sequence: CSAPTRLNGRDTQYF.